This T cell receptor beta chain was identified in a study of T cell repertoires in cytomegalovirus infection. This clonotype showed up just a few times. V lost 3 bases and J lost 1; bases outside the gene matches: 9. Germline CDR1 is LGHNA and CDR2 is YNFKEQ. This CDR3 region has 17 residues. A single record per CDR3 protein comes from TCRdb applying MiXCR to the reads. The data contain 250,000 to 300,000 distinct CDR3 sequences, roughly 9% of them singletons. Input material: PBMCs. This TCR was recovered from a human donor in good health (CMV status not recorded). Some clones in this sample may be carry-over from other donors' samples. V and J are TRBV4-2 and TRBJ1-5; 7 nucleotides align to TRBD1. In DNA form, the CDR3 reads TGTGCCAGCAGCCAGCTCAGACAGGGTACGAGCAATCAGCCCCAGCATTTT. It is translated as CASSQLRQGTSNQPQHF.